This T cell receptor (beta chain) was observed in a study of response to subunit inactivated influenza vaccine. TCRdb reprocessed the RT-PCR reads via MiXCR and lists one record per CDR3 protein. Of about 160,000 distinct CDR3 sequences in the sample, around 10% were seen once. This material consisted of CD8+ T cells sorted from PBMCs, taken 23 to 25 months after vaccination. This sequence was found in a man between 50 and 75 years old who received an inactivated influenza vaccine.

The chain's CDR3 is CASSQVSPPYYNEQFF. The CDR3 coding sequence is TGCGCCAGCAGCCAAGTTAGTCCACCATACTACAATGAGCAGTTCTTC. The genes are TRBV4-1 and TRBJ2-1; D unresolved. CDR1 and CDR2 from the germline V gene are MGHRA and YSYEKL. This CDR3 region has 16 residues. V was trimmed by 1 base and J by 3 bases, leaving 13 bases between them.